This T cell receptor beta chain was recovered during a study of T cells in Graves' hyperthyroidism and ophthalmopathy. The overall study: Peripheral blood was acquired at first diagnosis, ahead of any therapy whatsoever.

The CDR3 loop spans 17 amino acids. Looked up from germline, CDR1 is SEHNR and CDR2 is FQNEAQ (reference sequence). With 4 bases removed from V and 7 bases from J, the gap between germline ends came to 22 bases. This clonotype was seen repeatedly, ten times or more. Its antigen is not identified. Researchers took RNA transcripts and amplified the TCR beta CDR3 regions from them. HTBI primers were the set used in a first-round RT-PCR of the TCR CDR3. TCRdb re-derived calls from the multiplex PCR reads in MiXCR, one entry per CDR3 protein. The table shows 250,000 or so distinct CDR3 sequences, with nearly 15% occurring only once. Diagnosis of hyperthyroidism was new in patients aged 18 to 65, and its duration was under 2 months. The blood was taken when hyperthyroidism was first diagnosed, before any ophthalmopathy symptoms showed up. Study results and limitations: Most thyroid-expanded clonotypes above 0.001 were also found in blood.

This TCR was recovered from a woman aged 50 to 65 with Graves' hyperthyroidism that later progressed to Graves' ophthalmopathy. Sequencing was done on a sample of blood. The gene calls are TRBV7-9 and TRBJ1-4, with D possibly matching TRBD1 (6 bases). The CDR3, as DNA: TGTGCCAGCAGCTCCCTCCCCGGGGGACAAGCAGGTGAAAAACTGTTTTTT. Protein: CASSSLPGGQAGEKLFF.